Shown below are 22 T cell receptor beta chains from a single sample sequenced in a study of T cells after yellow fever vaccination. TCRdb passed the 5' RACE reads through MiXCR, listing each CDR3 protein once. The sample contains 500,000 to 650,000 distinct CDR3 sequences, about 15% of which appear only once. This specimen was PBMCs, taken less than 6 days after the first yellow fever vaccination. These receptors all come from a man aged 18 to 30 who received the YFV17D yellow fever vaccine.

The genes are TRBV11-1 and TRBJ2-5, with D possibly being TRBD2 (6 bases). The CDR3 is 18 residues long. Trimming pared 3 bases from V and 2 bases from J, leaving 22 bases between. Germline V gene data show CDR1 as SGHAT and CDR2 as FQDESV (reference sequence). The CDR3 sequence is CASSFPPGGEFPQETQYF. The CDR3 nucleotides are TGTGCCAGCAGCTTCCCCCCCGGCGGGGAGTTCCCTCAAGAGACCCAGTACTTC.

The rearrangement uses TRBV9 and TRBJ2-1, with a tentative D call TRBD2 (6 bases). The CDR3 contains 15 residues. The germline V gene has CDR1 SGDLS and CDR2 YYNGEE. V dropped 0 bases and J dropped 4 bases, with 11 bases sitting between them. This CDR3 reads CASSVVGGYYNEQFF. CDR3 in DNA: TGTGCCAGCAGCGTAGTGGGGGGTTATTACAATGAGCAGTTCTTC.

CDR3 sequence (DNA): TGTGCCAGCAGCGGACTAGCGCGGACCGGGGAGCTGTTTTTT. As protein: CASSGLARTGELFF. The V and J genes are TRBV9 and TRBJ2-2; 8 bases line up with TRBD2. The CDR3 is 14 residues long. The J segment lost 5 bases and the V segment lost 3 bases, leaving 3 bases of the junction unmatched. Germline CDR1 and CDR2: SGDLS and YYNGEE.

The chain uses TRBV7-2 and TRBJ1-5, with D possibly being TRBD1 (6 bases). This CDR3 is built from 16 residues. Trimming removed 1 base at V and 6 bases at J, with 16 bases between. Germline V gene lookup returns CDR1 SGHTA and CDR2 FQGNSA. The CDR3 nucleotides read TGTGCCAGCAGCTTAGACCCCCGCAGGGGAAGTCAGCCCCAGCATTTT. Translated, it gives CASSLDPRRGSQPQHF.

There are a few counts of this clonotype. V and J are TRBV7-9 and TRBJ1-2; D call uncertain. V was cut by 0 bases and J by 1 base, with 9 bases left in between. The CDR3 covers 15 residues. CDR1 SEHNR and CDR2 FQNEAQ come from the germline V gene (reference sequence). The CDR3 protein is CASSLATAYNYGYTF. CDR3 nucleotide sequence: TGTGCCAGCAGCTTAGCGACCGCATATAACTATGGCTACACCTTC.

The chain links TRBV6-5 to TRBJ1-2; D unclear. Trimming cost V 2 bases and J 6 bases, with 16 bases left between them. This CDR3 spans 15 amino acids. CDR1 is MNHEY and CDR2 is SVGAGI in the germline V gene. The CDR3 DNA reads as TGTGCCAGCAGTTACGGCCATCCCTCGTGGGATGGCTACACCTTC. Protein sequence: CASSYGHPSWDGYTF.

The chain employs TRBV27 and TRBJ2-2; D gene uncertain. CDR1 is MNHEY and CDR2 is SMNVEV in the germline V gene (reference sequence). The CDR3 consists of 14 residues. V shed 8 bases and J shed 0 bases, with 10 bases lying between them. Here the CDR3 reads CASGPGANTGELFF. The DNA for the CDR3 is TGTGCCAGCGGTCCCGGAGCGAACACCGGGGAGCTGTTTTTT.

This clonotype has just one count. The chain uses TRBV30 and TRBJ2-2; maybe TRBD2 (6 bases). The CDR3 has 13 amino acids. The germline CDR1 and CDR2 sequences are GTSNPN and SVGIG (reference sequence). V dropped 4 bases and J dropped 6 bases, with 12 bases sitting between them. Written as DNA, the CDR3 is TGTGCCTGGACGGGGGATTTCGCCGGGGAGCTGTTTTTT. Protein sequence: CAWTGDFAGELFF. The full variable domain, in which reference TRBV30 and TRBJ2-2 provide the parts outside the CDR3, is SQTIHQWPATLVQPVGSPLSLECTVEGTSNPNLYWYRQAAGRGLQLLFYSVGIGQISSEVPQNLSASRPQDRQFILSSKKLLLSDSGFYLCAWTGDFAGELFFGEGSRLTVL.

The rearrangement uses TRBV20-1 and TRBJ1-4, with D possibly being TRBD1 (5 bases). The CDR3 loop spans 13 amino acids. CDR1 and CDR2 from the germline V gene are DFQATT and SNEGSKA (reference sequence). Between the trimmed V and J ends, which lost 6 bases and 7 bases, there was a span of 15 bases. The DNA for the CDR3 is TGCAGTGCGCCCGCAAACCAGGGTGAAAAACTGTTTTTT. Its translation is CSAPANQGEKLFF.

The genes are TRBV5-1 and TRBJ2-5; weak D call: TRBD1 (7 bases). The CDR3 runs 15 residues. CDR1 is SGHRS and CDR2 is YFSETQ in the germline V gene. The ends were cut back, 0 bases at V and 2 bases at J, with 11 bases in the middle. The CDR3 is CASSLEGGQQETQYF. CDR3 bases: TGCGCCAGCAGCTTGGAGGGGGGACAGCAAGAGACCCAGTACTTC.

The sample holds many counts of this clonotype. V and J are TRBV4-2 and TRBJ2-1; 9 bases agree with TRBD2. The CDR3 loop spans 15 amino acids. Germline V lookup: CDR1 LGHNA, CDR2 YNFKEQ. The trim removed 0 bases at V and 3 bases at J, leaving 0 bases unmatched. The CDR3 DNA follows: TGTGCCAGCAGCCAAGAGCGGGGGGGCTACAATGAGCAGTTCTTC. Translation gives CASSQERGGYNEQFF.

V gene TRBV7-8 combines with J gene TRBJ1-2, with a weak D call TRBD1 (5 bases). Germline-derived CDR1 and CDR2 are SGHVS and FQNEAQ. V was clipped by 5 bases and J by 4 bases, with 17 bases between them. The length of the CDR3 is 15 residues. DNA for the CDR3: TGTGCCAGCAGCATAGTAACGCAGGGCGGCTATGGCTACACCTTC. Translated, it gives CASSIVTQGGYGYTF.

This clonotype has just a few counts. The V call is TRBV6-4, the J call TRBJ1-6; TRBD1 aligns across 9 bases. J lost 7 bases, V lost 0 bases, and 13 bases had no gene match. Germline V gene data show CDR1 as MRHNA and CDR2 as SNTAGT. The CDR3 runs to 19 residues. The CDR3 DNA reads TGTGCCAGCAGTGACTCCGGGACAGGGCCCACAAGGTGGAATTCACCCCTCCACTTT. Translation: CASSDSGTGPTRWNSPLHF.

This clonotype was detected many times. The V call is TRBV28, the J call TRBJ2-5, with D hard to call. Between the trimmed V and J ends, which lost 4 bases and 2 bases, there was a span of 11 bases. Germline V gene lookup returns CDR1 MDHEN and CDR2 SYDVKM. The CDR3 has 14 residues. CDR3 region: CASSSPALQETQYF. In DNA form, the CDR3 reads TGTGCCAGCAGTTCTCCGGCCTTACAAGAGACCCAGTACTTC.

This clonotype was observed a few times. The chain uses TRBV5-1 and TRBJ2-1; TRBD1 might be the D (5 bases). CDR3 length equals 14 residues. The germline V gene has CDR1 SGHRS and CDR2 YFSETQ. Trimming removed 0 bases from V and 6 bases from J, with 10 bases in between. CDR3 sequence (DNA): TGCGCCAGCAGCTTGGCTGTAGGGGTCAATGAGCAGTTCTTC. This translates into CASSLAVGVNEQFF.

V and J are TRBV23-1 and TRBJ2-4; a possible D gene is TRBD2 (6 bases). TRBV23-1 is noted as an ORF with a role that remains uncertain. The V and J ends lost 4 bases and 2 bases respectively, with 24 bases between them. The CDR3 contains 19 residues. CDR3 bases: TGCGCCAGCAGTCCGGGGCGGAGGGGCACCATGATGACCAAAAACATTCAGTACTTC. Protein: CASSPGRRGTMMTKNIQYF.

Relative to its sample, this clonotype is medium-sized. The chain joins TRBV28 to TRBJ1-2, with D unclear. The V end was cut by 3 bases, the J end by 8 bases, with 19 bases between. The CDR3 is 15 residues long. Per germline, CDR1 MDHEN and CDR2 SYDVKM. The CDR3 sequence is CASSLIPGPSGGYTF. CDR3 in DNA: TGTGCCAGCAGTTTGATCCCCGGTCCGAGTGGCGGCTACACCTTC.

This clonotype turned up a few times. The rearrangement uses TRBV16 and TRBJ1-1; D might be TRBD1 (5 bases). With 0 bases removed from V and 5 bases from J, the gap between germline ends came to 7 bases. CDR1 and CDR2 from the germline V gene are KGHSY and FQNENV. The CDR3 has 13 residues. The CDR3 sequence: CASSQSWGTEAFF. CDR3 coding DNA: TGTGCCAGCAGCCAATCATGGGGGACTGAAGCTTTCTTT.

In this sample, this clonotype turned up a few times. This chain connects TRBV5-1 to TRBJ1-1, with 10 bases that match TRBD1. There are 16 residues in the CDR3. V lost 4 bases, J lost 4 bases, and 10 bases stayed unmatched. Germline CDR1 SGHRS, CDR2 YFSETQ. For the CDR3, the DNA is TGCGCCAGCAGCATGACCGGGACAGGGGAGGGCACTGAAGCTTTCTTT. It yields the protein CASSMTGTGEGTEAFF.

This clonotype was counted many times. The V gene is TRBV7-9, the J gene TRBJ2-5; TRBD2 is a possible D gene (5 bases). Germline V gene sequence: CDR1 SEHNR, CDR2 FQNEAQ (reference sequence). The CDR3 extends over 13 amino acids. The ends were cut back, 6 bases at V and 5 bases at J, with 13 bases in the middle. The CDR3, as DNA: TGTGCCAGCAGTCTGTCGGGGATGGAGACCCAGTACTTC. It specifies CASSLSGMETQYF.

This clonotype was picked up a small number of times. The chain links TRBV7-9 to TRBJ1-2; 7 positions match TRBD1. This CDR3 comprises 14 residues. V shed 4 bases, J shed 6 bases, and the junction held 8 bases outside the gene matches. Germline CDR1 is SEHNR and CDR2 is FQNEAQ (reference sequence). DNA for the CDR3: TGTGCCAGCAGCTACTACAGGGGAGAGGATGGCTACACCTTC. Translated, it gives CASSYYRGEDGYTF.

This clonotype was observed many times. This chain joins TRBV7-8 and TRBJ2-3; no reliable D call. CDR3 length: 13 residues. Germline lookup yields CDR1 SGHVS and CDR2 FQNEAQ. V lost 4 bases to trimming and J lost 2 bases, with 7 bases between them. CDR3 in amino acids: CASSSQITDTQYF. CDR3 sequence (DNA): TGTGCCAGCAGCTCACAGATCACAGATACGCAGTATTTT.